This is a list of T cell receptor beta chains from one sample in a study of T cell responses to AZD1222 COVID-19 vaccine. Measured with immunoSEQ multiplex PCR; TCRdb has only the in-frame clones, and not every one. The sample consists of 140,000 to 150,000 clones, about 90% of them appearing once. Here the sequenced sample was peripheral blood, taken on day 0 of AZD1222 vaccination. The origin of the receptors is an adult in good health. Both conserved end residues are part of each CDR3. The D gene is left open where the match is weak. Clone size appears in some rows only: once, few, many, or a class for an expanded clone.

j_gene | abundance | v_gene | d_gene | CDR3aa | CDR3nt
TRBJ2-2 | - | TRBV13 | - | CASSLKTRLITGELFF | TGTGCCAGCAGCTTAAAGACTAGGTTGATCACCGGGGAGCTGTTTTTT
TRBJ2-6 | - | TRBV7-6 | - | CASSFRDRNGANVLTF | TGTGCCAGCAGCTTCAGGGATCGGAATGGGGCCAACGTCCTGACTTTC
TRBJ1-5 | - | TRBV28 | - | CASSDPNQPQHF | TGTGCCAGCAGCGACCCTAATCAGCCCCAGCATTTT
TRBJ2-5 | - | TRBV19 | - | CASSRGPLEETQYF | TGTGCCAGTAGTCGCGGACCCTTGGAGGAGACCCAGTACTTC
TRBJ1-4 | - | TRBV2 | - | CASSRQAATNEKLFF | TGTGCCAGCAGCAGGCAGGCTGCAACTAATGAAAAACTGTTTTTT
TRBJ1-3 | - | TRBV12-3/TRBV12-4 | - | CASSFAEGNTIYF | TGTGCCAGCAGTTTCGCCGAGGGAAACACCATATATTTT
TRBJ2-3 | - | TRBV5-1 | - | CASSHMRSGTSTDTQYF | TGCGCCAGCAGCCACATGCGTAGCGGAACTAGCACAGATACGCAGTATTTT
TRBJ1-5 | - | TRBV28 | - | CASSWGLRTLSNQPQHF | TGTGCCAGCAGTTGGGGCCTCCGGACACTTAGCAATCAGCCCCAGCATTTT
TRBJ1-2 | - | TRBV2 | - | CASNLTPGADGYTF | TGTGCCAGCAACCTCACCCCAGGGGCGGATGGCTACACCTTC
TRBJ1-2 | - | TRBV6-5 | TRBD1 | CASSPQGGHYGYTF | TGTGCCAGCAGTCCCCAAGGGGGCCACTATGGCTACACCTTC
TRBJ2-3 | - | TRBV5-1 | TRBD1 | CASSGQGQGTDTQYF | TGCGCCAGCAGCGGTCAGGGACAGGGCACAGATACGCAGTATTTT
TRBJ1-3 | - | TRBV3-1/TRBV3-2 | - | CASRQNSGNTIYF | TGTGCCAGCAGACAGAACTCTGGAAACACCATATATTTT
TRBJ1-2 | - | TRBV12-5 | - | CASGLHRGIGDGYTF | TGTGCTAGTGGTTTGCATCGAGGCATTGGGGACGGCTACACCTTC
TRBJ1-6 | - | TRBV5-1 | - | CASSLQGNNSPLHF | TGCGCCAGCAGCTTGCAAGGGAATAATTCACCCCTCCACTTT
TRBJ2-7 | once | TRBV7-2 | TRBD1 | CASSPGGTGVYEQYF | TGTGCCAGCAGCCCTGGGGGGACAGGGGTCTACGAGCAGTACTTC
TRBJ1-1 | - | TRBV27 | - | CASSFREGSRAFF | TGTGCCAGCAGTTTCCGGGAGGGGTCGAGGGCTTTCTTT
TRBJ1-4 | - | TRBV5-8 | - | CASSFQGDKIF | TGTGCCAGCAGCTTTCAAGGGGACAAAATTTTT
TRBJ2-5 | - | TRBV5-1 | TRBD2 | CASSVSLAGEETQYF | TGCGCCAGCAGCGTCTCTCTAGCGGGGGAAGAGACCCAGTACTTC
TRBJ1-1 | - | TRBV5-4 | - | CASTLLDGLVTFF | TGTGCCAGCACCTTGCTGGACGGATTAGTCACTTTCTTT
TRBJ1-1 | - | TRBV18 | - | CASQDQANTEAFF | TGTGCCAGCCAGGACCAGGCGAACACTGAAGCTTTCTTT
TRBJ2-7 | - | TRBV13 | - | CASSLVGGEQYF | TGTGCCAGCAGCTTAGTGGGGGGCGAGCAGTACTTC
TRBJ2-2 | - | TRBV29-1 | - | CSVARGDTGELFF | TGCAGCGTGGCCCGGGGTGACACCGGGGAGCTGTTTTTT
TRBJ2-2 | - | TRBV5-4 | - | CASSHPRDLNTGELFF | TGTGCCAGCAGCCACCCCCGGGACTTGAACACCGGGGAGCTGTTTTTT
TRBJ2-6 | - | TRBV15 | TRBD1 | CATSRDLTGAGANVLTF | TGTGCCACCAGCAGAGACTTGACAGGGGCTGGGGCCAACGTCCTGACTTTC
TRBJ2-1 | - | TRBV10-3 | TRBD2 | CAIRRLADDNEQFF | TGTGCCATCAGACGACTAGCGGACGACAATGAGCAGTTCTTC
TRBJ2-5 | - | TRBV7-9 | TRBD1 | CASSNWDRGLGETQYF | TGTGCCAGCAGCAACTGGGACAGGGGGCTAGGGGAGACCCAGTACTTC
TRBJ2-1 | - | TRBV5-1 | - | CASSLGPQSSNEQFF | TGCGCCAGCAGCTTGGGTCCCCAGTCCAGCAATGAGCAGTTCTTC
TRBJ2-1 | - | TRBV9 | TRBD2 | CASSPLGYGTSGMDEQFF | TGTGCCAGCAGCCCCCTTGGGTATGGGACTAGCGGGATGGATGAGCAGTTCTTC
TRBJ1-2 | - | TRBV7-8 | - | CASSPSGAGTQRHGYTF | TGTGCCAGCAGCCCGTCCGGTGCGGGGACGCAAAGGCATGGCTACACCTTC
TRBJ2-7 | - | TRBV11-2 | - | CASSYLDEQYF | TGTGCCAGCAGCTACCTCGACGAGCAGTACTTC
TRBJ1-1 | once | TRBV4-1 | - | CASSQEEGFGAEAFF | TGCGCCAGCAGCCAAGAGGAAGGTTTTGGGGCTGAAGCTTTCTTT
TRBJ1-1 | once | TRBV7-9 | - | CASSFSSKGYTEAFF | TGTGCCAGCAGCTTTTCTTCAAAGGGATACACTGAAGCTTTCTTT
TRBJ2-1 | - | TRBV28 | TRBD2 | CASSSIAGAYNEQFF | TGTGCCAGCAGTTCAATAGCGGGAGCCTACAATGAGCAGTTCTTC
TRBJ2-7 | - | TRBV6-5 | - | CASSYSIGGSYEQYF | TGTGCCAGCAGTTACTCGATCGGGGGCTCCTACGAGCAGTACTTC
TRBJ1-1 | - | TRBV14 | - | CASSQESPGVGGTEAFF | TGTGCCAGCAGCCAAGAGAGTCCGGGAGTAGGAGGCACTGAAGCTTTCTTT
TRBJ2-5 | once | TRBV6-1 | TRBD1 | CASSEGTGPIQETQYF | TGTGCCAGCAGTGAAGGGACAGGCCCGATCCAAGAGACCCAGTACTTC
TRBJ1-1 | - | TRBV29-1 | - | CSTQDGVNTEAFF | TGCAGCACCCAGGACGGAGTGAACACTGAAGCTTTCTTT
TRBJ1-2 | once | TRBV3-1/TRBV3-2 | - | CASSQGARGYTF | TGTGCCAGCAGCCAAGGGGCGAGGGGCTACACCTTC
TRBJ1-1 | - | TRBV9 | - | CASSVEPMNTEAFF | TGTGCCAGCAGCGTAGAACCCATGAACACTGAAGCTTTCTTT
TRBJ1-6 | - | TRBV4-1 | - | CASSQFEGYNSPLHF | TGCGCCAGCAGCCAATTCGAGGGTTATAATTCACCCCTCCACTTT
TRBJ1-5 | - | TRBV7-2 | - | CASSLYRMDQPQHF | TGTGCCAGCAGCTTATACCGGATGGATCAGCCCCAGCATTTT
TRBJ2-1 | once | TRBV27 | - | CASSLRSSYNEQFF | TGTGCCAGCAGTTTGCGGAGCTCCTACAATGAGCAGTTCTTC
TRBJ2-2 | once | TRBV5-5 | - | CASSLGPASNTGELFF | TGTGCCAGCAGCTTGGGACCCGCATCGAACACCGGGGAGCTGTTTTTT
TRBJ2-1 | - | TRBV7-6 | TRBD2 | CASTSGYGLAGGPGNEQFF | TGTGCCAGCACCTCCGGTTATGGACTAGCGGGAGGGCCGGGCAATGAGCAGTTCTTC
TRBJ1-2 | - | TRBV29-1 | - | CSVDPGGAF | TGCAGCGTTGATCCAGGTGGGGCCTTC
TRBJ2-3 | - | TRBV4-3 | TRBD2 | CASSPSSGGAGTDTQYF | TGCGCCAGCAGCCCCTCTAGCGGGGGGGCGGGCACAGATACGCAGTATTTT
TRBJ1-6 | - | TRBV7-2 | TRBD1 | CASSFDRGTSPLHF | TGTGCCAGCAGCTTCGACAGGGGGACTTCACCCCTCCACTTT
TRBJ1-5 | - | TRBV15 | - | CATSRDFEARNQPQHF | TGTGCCACCAGCAGAGATTTTGAGGCACGCAATCAGCCCCAGCATTTT
TRBJ1-4 | - | TRBV6-6 | TRBD1 | CASSFGVSGGEKLFF | TGTGCCAGCAGTTTCGGGGTTTCAGGGGGGGAAAAACTGTTTTTT
TRBJ1-5 | - | TRBV28 | - | CASSVGGTGNQPQHF | TGTGCCAGCTCGGTGGGCGGTACAGGAAATCAGCCCCAGCATTTT
TRBJ2-1 | many | TRBV7-9 | - | CASSPDYPEQFF | TGTGCCAGCAGTCCGGACTATCCTGAGCAGTTCTTC
TRBJ2-5 | - | TRBV27 | - | CASRRGSETQYF | TGTGCCAGCAGAAGAGGATCGGAGACCCAGTACTTC
TRBJ1-4 | - | TRBV11-2 | TRBD1 | CASSLAAGGRGKLFF | TGTGCCAGCAGCTTAGCAGCAGGGGGCCGAGGAAAACTGTTTTTT
TRBJ2-5 | - | TRBV3-1/TRBV3-2 | - | CASSQLATEETQYF | TGTGCCAGCAGCCAACTGGCGACAGAAGAGACCCAGTACTTC
TRBJ2-7 | - | TRBV5-1 | - | CASNRDTSSSYEQYF | TGCGCCAGCAACCGGGACACCAGCTCCTCCTACGAGCAGTACTTC
TRBJ1-1 | - | TRBV4-2 | - | CASSQARGGREAFF | TGTGCCAGCAGCCAAGCACGGGGGGGCCGGGAAGCTTTCTTT
TRBJ1-2 | - | TRBV4-2 | - | CASSLGTIKDGYTF | TGTGCCAGCAGCCTAGGCACCATTAAGGATGGCTACACCTTC
TRBJ2-1 | once | TRBV6-4 | - | CASCKGEQFF | TGTGCCAGCTGTAAGGGTGAGCAGTTCTTC
TRBJ1-5 | - | TRBV24-1 | - | CATSDPAGPQHF | TGTGCCACCAGTGACCCGGCAGGGCCCCAGCATTTT
TRBJ2-1 | - | TRBV27 | TRBD1 | CASSLGQNNEQFF | TGTGCCAGCAGTCTGGGACAGAACAATGAGCAGTTCTTC